This TCR beta chain is from a study of blood T cell repertoires in COVID-19. About the study: Acute and convalescent COVID-19 samples came from the United States, Italy and Spain. T cells, B-cell-depleted T cells, or PBMCs provided the cDNA or gDNA that served as material.

Libraries were prepared by immunoSEQ multiplex PCR; TCRdb keeps only in-frame clonotypes and omits some of them. The table records 300,000 to 400,000 clones, 90% to 95% of them present only once. This receptor was obtained from a woman younger than 30 who had recovered from COVID-19. The sample consisted of peripheral blood.

CDR3 loop: CASSLGQGANQPQHF. DNA of the CDR3: TGCGCCAGCAGCTTGGGACAGGGAGCGAATCAGCCCCAGCATTTT. The chain carries TRBV5-1 and TRBJ1-5, with 7 bases that match TRBD1. CDR1 is SGHRS, CDR2 YFSETQ, per germline. J lost 4 bases, V lost 0 bases, and 4 bases had no gene match. The CDR3 runs 15 residues.